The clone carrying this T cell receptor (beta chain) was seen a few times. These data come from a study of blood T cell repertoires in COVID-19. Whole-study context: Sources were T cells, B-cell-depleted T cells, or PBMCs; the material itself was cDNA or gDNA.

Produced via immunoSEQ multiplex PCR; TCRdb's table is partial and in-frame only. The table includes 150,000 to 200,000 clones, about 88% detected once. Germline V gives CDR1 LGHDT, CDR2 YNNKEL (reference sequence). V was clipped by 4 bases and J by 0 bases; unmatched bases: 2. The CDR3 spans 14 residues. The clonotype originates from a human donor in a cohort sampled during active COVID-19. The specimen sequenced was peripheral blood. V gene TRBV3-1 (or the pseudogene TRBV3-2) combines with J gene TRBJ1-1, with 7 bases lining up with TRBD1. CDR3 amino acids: CASSPGQMNTEAFF. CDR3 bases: TGTGCCAGCAGCCCGGGACAGATGAACACTGAAGCTTTCTTT.